This TCR beta chain was profiled in a study of early T cells in non-severe SARS-CoV-2 infection. Study at large: The authors sequenced bulk RNA from unsorted whole blood, leaving chains unpaired.

This clonotype came up many times. Its antigen remains unidentified. Germline CDR1 is LNHDA and CDR2 is SQIVND (reference sequence). The length of the CDR3 is 13 residues. Trimming took 4 bases from V and 4 from J, leaving 9 bases between them. Individual cDNA molecules carried attached unique molecular identifiers. TCRdb processed the 5' RACE reads anew with MiXCR; each CDR3 protein has one entry. The data hold 50,000 to 55,000 distinct CDR3 sequences, with about 9.7% observed a single time. General study points: Private and CD4 specificities were missed by VDJdb matching, which favored anti-spike CD8 responses.

The TCR comes from an adult who was a healthcare worker with PCR-confirmed SARS-CoV-2 infection or an uninfected control (not recorded which). The chain joins TRBV19 to TRBJ2-3; D not resolved. The sequenced sample was whole blood. DNA of the CDR3: TGTGCCAGTAGTAGCCAGACTCCAGATACGCAGTATTTT. This encodes CASSSQTPDTQYF.